This T cell receptor beta chain is from a study of beta chain features in type 1 diabetes (dated by TCRdb to the late 2010s). Describing the broader study: Mean age, gender distribution, total cell number and subset yield were not different between patients and healthy donors. A total of some 100,000,000 sorted cells were examined across all samples, and the number of cells per subset was strongly correlated with RNA yield. In the study, recently diagnosed type 1 diabetes patients and matched healthy donors were compared on the TCRB repertoires of their sorted circulating CD4+ T cell subsets. Regulatory and stem cell-like memory subsets were isolated from only 8 patients and about eight healthy donors, whereas naive and central memory subsets came from all 30 or so donors. General study outcomes and caveats: Because the HLA sub-analyses included only small numbers of individuals, any influence of HLA type on TCRB rearrangement was left unresolved. Because cDNA rather than genomic DNA was sequenced, highly expressing activated cells could have been over-represented, although no difference in activation and CD3 levels was found between groups. Naive, central memory and regulatory TCRB repertoires appeared to be more similar among patients than among healthy donors. Fewer insertions and more nucleotide deletions at VDJ recombination sites were observed in patients with type 1 diabetes, implying thymic rearrangement abnormalities. PCR might favor shorter templates, but patient and control samples were amplified and corrected together, so any skew would affect both groups equally. A moderate but significant shortening of TCRB CDR3 length was observed in type 1 diabetes patients in all four CD4+ subsets.

Only a few counts were recorded for this clone. Its antigen is still unknown. It has no much larger one-base neighbor in the sample; base qualities were not kept. From each donor, a single peripheral blood sample of 100 to 150 mL on average was drawn into heparinised tubes. A BD FACSAria II and a panel including CD45RO, CCR7, CD25, CD127, CD95 and CD27 were used to sort naive, central memory, regulatory and stem cell-like memory CD4+ T cells. All sorted populations exceeded 95% purity. PBMCs were isolated immediately by Lymphoprep density gradient centrifugation and stained directly without culture. So that batch effects would be minimized, each experiment stained and sorted samples in pairs, pairing one healthy donor with one patient. The High Capacity cDNA Reverse Transcription Kit was used to reverse transcribe all of the isolated RNA, meaning that expressed TCRB transcripts were what got sequenced. Deep immunoSEQ sequencing was performed on naive, central memory and regulatory T cell samples, with an average of approximately 3.9 million total reads per sample. After sorted cells were lysed in RLT buffer, RNA was extracted with DNase-treated RNeasy Micro or Mini kits, with the choice depending on cell number. To prevent cross-contamination, every cell subset was processed on its own, while patient and healthy donor samples were processed together. The immunoSEQ multiplex PCR was used to amplify TCRB sequences from cDNA, yielding 87-bp fragments that span the CDR3 region. Sequencing of the amplicons was done on the Illumina HiSeq platform. The authors processed their data as follows. PCR bias was computationally corrected using synthetic template baselines, reads within Hamming distance 2 were collapsed, and singletons that could not be merged were discarded. Reads were aligned against IMGT to assign V, D and J genes, CDR3 length and insertions or deletions at six rearrangement sites. Within each subset, clonotype counts were normalized to sorted cell number, after which true diversity and Gini coefficients were computed with the tcR R package. The overlap coefficient, calculated on TCRB nucleotide sequences, was used to measure repertoire sharing. Out-of-frame TCRB sequences from naive cells were analyzed as a proxy for the pre-selection repertoire. What TCRdb holds here is the immuneACCESS table cut down to in-frame rearrangements. Part of the clones is not present; checked against another copy, under half of the missing clones reflect an unresolved V gene, and the others are unexplained. V, J and clone size reflect that table, while D and trimming were determined from the DNA. Within this sample are around 500,000 clones, with roughly an eighth of them counted one time only. More than 0.045% of the sample is taken by the ten largest.

Trimming removed 4 bases from V and 6 bases from J, leaving 12 bases between the germline ends. There are 13 amino acids in the CDR3, from cysteine to phenylalanine inclusive. The kept DNA is CDR3 alone, 39 bases in frame from the first base. Taken from the germline V gene, the CDR1 and CDR2 loops are MDHEN and SYDVKM. Sequencing was carried out using naive CD4+ T cells from blood. The intended sense of this specimen's cell subset or site label: true naive CD4+ T cells. The clonotype originates from a woman aged 18 to 35 in good health. The sequence links TRBV28 to TRBJ2-5; TRBD2 might be the D gene, on 6 matching bases. The CDR3 is CASSWSGGKTQYF. The DNA sequence is TGTGCCAGCAGTTGGAGCGGCGGGAAGACCCAGTACTTC.